This TCR beta chain was captured by sequencing in a study of blood T cell repertoires in COVID-19 (dated by TCRdb to the early 2020s). About the study as a whole: Samples covering the acute and convalescent phases of COVID-19 were provided by collaborators in the United States, Italy and Spain. A freely available public database, intended as a resource for researchers studying the immune response to SARS-CoV-2, is where the repertoires were released. Deeply sampled blood TCRbeta repertoires from subjects exposed to, actively infected with, or recovered from COVID-19 were included in the dataset. Where available, HLA class I and class II types were taken from metadata supplied by the sample provider and were not determined by assay-based typing. Sample metadata almost always included a de-identified subject ID, COVID-19 status, age in years and sex. Samples were obtained from the ongoing ImmuneRACE study (first 160 participants) and from 950 to 1,500 subjects provided by 6 global collaborators. The material from the prospective study consisted of cDNA or gDNA derived from T cells, B-cell-depleted T cells, or PBMCs.

The immunoSEQ Assay, a bias-controlled multiplex PCR, was used to amplify TCRbeta CDR3 regions from genomic DNA. As for the original processing: Within the assay, amplification of reference gene primers was used to estimate how many nucleated cells each sample contained. To quantify the absolute abundance of each unique TCRbeta CDR3 rearrangement, sequence reads were collapsed and filtered. For each sample, productive Simpson clonality was calculated as the square root of Simpson's diversity index over productive rearrangements. Entries here come from immuneACCESS through TCRdb and include only in-frame sequences with V and J called. Some clones fail to appear in such tables; in the studies checked, an unresolved V gene covers under half of the shortfall, and the cause of the remainder is unknown. The V and J calls and the clone size are those of that table, but D and trimming were determined from the DNA. The sample table contains 130,000 or so clones; only one count was recorded for just over 85% of them. The ten biggest clones cover roughly 1.4% of the sample.

Whole blood was collected in K2EDTA tubes by collaborating institutions according to the institutions' own protocols. For TCRbeta analysis, collaborators shipped samples as frozen whole blood, isolated PBMCs, or DNA extracted from either of those sample types. The investigation overall reported the following: Clinical and demographic metadata were provided uncurated, with the amount varying by source and participant.

Turning to this clone: Which antigen it targets is not known. No base quality information exists; no much larger clone differs at one position.

The germline V gene supplies CDR1 SGHVS and CDR2 FQNEAQ. The V end gives up 5 bases and the J end 1 base, leaving 11 bases in the junction not matched to a gene. Its CDR3 holds 18 amino acids, cysteine through phenylalanine. The sequence is cut down to CDR3 DNA, 54 bases in frame from base 1. The sequenced sample consisted of peripheral blood. The sequence is built from TRBV7-8 and TRBJ1-4; 9 central nucleotides agree with TRBD1. This sequence originates from a woman aged 55-70 years with acute or convalescent COVID-19. The encoded CDR3 is CASSPDRGIIKTNEKLFF. In nucleotide form, the sequence is TGTGCCAGCAGCCCCGACAGGGGGATAATCAAAACTAATGAAAAACTGTTTTTT.